The rows below give T cell receptor beta chains drawn from one sample of a study of Ad26.COV2.S vaccination and SARS-CoV-2 variants. Profiled with immunoSEQ multiplex PCR; TCRdb holds only in-frame clones, not every one. The table shows 300,000 to 400,000 clones, with roughly 84% occurring only once. Sequenced here: peripheral blood, sampled in a trial of Ad26.COV2.S vaccine versus placebo. Receptors were obtained from a person aged 18-65 years who received the Ad26.COV2.S COVID-19 vaccine or a placebo. Both conserved end residues are part of each CDR3. D genes are given only for firm matches. Part of the rows lack a size; the others show once, few, many or a class for expanded clones.

v_gene	d_gene	j_gene	len	abundance	CDR3nt	CDR3aa
TRBV10-3	-	TRBJ1-2	14	-	TGTGCCATCAGTGGCGCAGGAGGGACCTATGGCTACACCTTC	CAISGAGGTYGYTF
TRBV7-2	-	TRBJ1-3	13	-	TGTGCCAGCAGCTTAGTTTTCGAAAACACCATATATTTT	CASSLVFENTIYF
TRBV6-1	-	TRBJ2-1	11	-	TGTGCCAGCAGTGATCAGGACCTACAGTTCTTC	CASSDQDLQFF
TRBV18	-	TRBJ1-1	14	-	TGTGCCAGCTCATCGGGGGGACGGAACACTGAAGCTTTCTTT	CASSSGGRNTEAFF
TRBV13	TRBD1	TRBJ2-2	15	-	TGTGCCAGCAGCTTTGGACAGGGGTTTGGCGGGGAGCTGTTTTTT	CASSFGQGFGGELFF
TRBV30	-	TRBJ1-1	12	-	TGTGCCTGGAGTGTACGGGGCCGTGGAGCTTTCTTT	CAWSVRGRGAFF
TRBV5-4	TRBD1	TRBJ1-1	16	-	TGTGCCAGCAGCTTGGGGGACAGGGGAAGTAGGGCTGAAGCTTTCTTT	CASSLGDRGSRAEAFF
TRBV29-1	-	TRBJ1-1	10	-	TGCAGTGGGGTGAACACTGAAGCTTTCTTT	CSGVNTEAFF
TRBV7-6	TRBD1	TRBJ1-5	15	-	TGTGCCAGCATCAATAATCAGGGGGCACGGCAGCCCCAGCATTTT	CASINNQGARQPQHF
TRBV5-1	-	TRBJ2-3	17	-	TGCGCCAGCAGCCCCCAGCGACAGAGACTTAGCACAGATACGCAGTATTTT	CASSPQRQRLSTDTQYF
TRBV5-6	-	TRBJ1-1	13	-	TGTGCCAGCAGCGACACCCTGAACACTGAAGCTTTCTTT	CASSDTLNTEAFF
TRBV29-1	-	TRBJ2-7	10	few	TGCAGCGTGGCGGGACGCGAGCAGTACTTC	CSVAGREQYF
TRBV6-5	-	TRBJ1-2	14	-	TGTGCCAGCAGTTATGGCCAGGGGTACTATGGCTACACCTTC	CASSYGQGYYGYTF
TRBV18	TRBD1	TRBJ1-1	14	few	TGTGCCAGCTCACCCGGACAGGGCAACACTGAAGCTTTCTTT	CASSPGQGNTEAFF
TRBV7-9	-	TRBJ2-5	15	-	TGTGCCAGCAGCTTAGTCGGTAGTAGCGTGGAGACCCAGTACTTC	CASSLVGSSVETQYF
TRBV5-1	-	TRBJ2-1	13	-	TGCGCCAGCACAGGGGCGGACCGCGATGAGCAGTTCTTC	CASTGADRDEQFF
TRBV4-1	TRBD1	TRBJ1-6	16	-	TGCGCCAGCAGCCATCCTCCGGGGACAGGGAATTCACCCCTCCACTTT	CASSHPPGTGNSPLHF
TRBV27	-	TRBJ1-4	15	-	TGTGCCAGCAGTCTATCGGGTGGGTCAGGGGAAAAACTGTTTTTT	CASSLSGGSGEKLFF
TRBV5-6	-	TRBJ1-5	14	-	TGTGCCAGCAGCTTTTTCGAAGCGAATCAGCCCCAGCATTTT	CASSFFEANQPQHF
TRBV5-1	-	TRBJ1-1	14	-	TGCGCCAGCAGCCCATACGGAATGAACACTGAAGCTTTCTTT	CASSPYGMNTEAFF
TRBV9	-	TRBJ1-5	14	once	TGTGCCAGCAGCGTAGGTGGGGGCAATCAGCCCCAGCATTTT	CASSVGGGNQPQHF
TRBV10-3	-	TRBJ1-5	17	once	TGTGCCATCAGTGAGGAGAAGACGGAGGGAGGGTATCAGCCCCAGCATTTT	CAISEEKTEGGYQPQHF
TRBV7-9	-	TRBJ1-1	16	-	TGTGCCAGCAGCACCACCGGAGGACCAATGAACACTGAAGCTTTCTTT	CASSTTGGPMNTEAFF
TRBV6-5	-	TRBJ1-2	14	-	TGTGCCAGCAGTTACTCGGCAGCCCCCTATGGCTACACCTTC	CASSYSAAPYGYTF
TRBV21-1	-	TRBJ2-3	13	-	TGTGCCAGCAGCAAAGTCAAGCGGGGTACGCAGTATTTT	CASSKVKRGTQYF
TRBV29-1	-	TRBJ1-4	14	-	TGCAGCGTTGAAGATCGGGCGGGAAATGAAAAACTGTTTTTT	CSVEDRAGNEKLFF